A selection of T cell receptor beta chains follows, all from one sample in a study of cytomegalovirus exposure and HLA in healthy donors. Clones were sequenced by immunoSEQ multiplex PCR, and TCRdb holds only the in-frame ones, with some missing. The sample yields 100,000 to 150,000 clones, under 85% seen once. Sequenced input: PBMCs. The receptors shown here come from a woman aged 50 to 60 in good health and CMV-seropositive. Both conserved end residues are part of each CDR3. Each record gives: CDR3 protein, CDR3 DNA, clone size, V gene, D gene, J gene. D genes are given only for firm matches. Clone size is stated in some rows and not others, as once, few, many or a class when expanded.

CAIRMALYNSPLHF,TGTGCCATCCGTATGGCCCTCTATAATTCACCCCTCCACTTT,once,TRBV6-1,NA,TRBJ1-6
CASSVGTSNEQFF,TGTGCCAGCAGCGTAGGTACTTCTAATGAGCAGTTCTTC,NA,TRBV9,NA,TRBJ2-1
CSVGQGSSSYEQYF,TGCAGCGTTGGACAGGGGTCGAGCTCCTACGAGCAGTACTTC,once,TRBV29-1,TRBD1,TRBJ2-7
CASTLGRGDTEAFF,TGCGCCAGCACCCTAGGCAGGGGCGACACTGAAGCTTTCTTT,NA,TRBV4-1,NA,TRBJ1-1
CASSLARGITNYEQYF,TGTGCCAGCAGCTTAGCCAGGGGTATAACCAACTACGAGCAGTACTTC,NA,TRBV7-9,NA,TRBJ2-7
CASSWGGERSPLHF,TGTGCCAGCAGTTGGGGAGGGGAAAGGTCACCCCTCCACTTT,NA,TRBV27,NA,TRBJ1-6
CASSHATPYNEQFF,TGTGCCAGCAGCCACGCTACTCCCTACAATGAGCAGTTCTTC,NA,TRBV7-9,NA,TRBJ2-1
CASSPIGGGTNEKLFF,TGCGCCAGCAGCCCTATTGGGGGAGGAACTAATGAAAAACTGTTTTTT,NA,TRBV5-1,NA,TRBJ1-4
CAIGAETQYF,TGTGCCATCGGGGCGGAGACCCAGTACTTC,NA,TRBV10-3,NA,TRBJ2-5
CAISEAGSYEQYF,TGTGCCATCAGTGAAGCAGGGTCCTACGAGCAGTACTTC,NA,TRBV10-3,NA,TRBJ2-7
CASSDGGSSFYNEQFF,TGCGCCAGCAGTGATGGAGGTTCTAGCTTTTACAATGAGCAGTTCTTC,NA,TRBV10-1,NA,TRBJ2-1
CAISLTEDQPQHF,TGTGCCATCAGCCTAACCGAGGATCAGCCCCAGCATTTT,NA,TRBV10-3,NA,TRBJ1-5
CASRLNRGPTYEQYF,TGTGCCAGCAGGCTTAACAGGGGGCCCACCTACGAGCAGTACTTC,NA,TRBV27,TRBD1,TRBJ2-7
CASSSAALQETQYF,TGTGCCAGCAGCTCGGCAGCGCTACAAGAGACCCAGTACTTC,few,TRBV7-8,NA,TRBJ2-5
CASRSDSEQFF,TGTGCCAGCAGAAGTGACAGTGAGCAGTTCTTC,NA,TRBV7-9,NA,TRBJ2-1
CASSQGPDRVVYGYTF,TGCGCCAGCAGCCAAGGCCCGGACAGGGTCGTCTATGGCTACACCTTC,NA,TRBV4-1,TRBD1,TRBJ1-2
CASTYPRDRGRGELFF,TGTGCCAGCACCTATCCCCGGGACAGGGGGCGCGGGGAGCTGTTTTTT,NA,TRBV11-2,TRBD1,TRBJ2-2
CASSSRQTYTEAFF,TGTGCCAGCAGCTCCAGACAGACTTACACTGAAGCTTTCTTT,NA,TRBV11-2,NA,TRBJ1-1
CASSMTSGVREETQYF,TGTGCCAGTAGTATGACTAGCGGGGTAAGGGAAGAGACCCAGTACTTC,once,TRBV19,TRBD2,TRBJ2-5
CASSQYRGPRNTIYF,TGTGCCAGTAGTCAATATAGAGGTCCAAGAAACACCATATATTTT,NA,TRBV19,NA,TRBJ1-3
CASSQEGLAGVYTQYF,TGTGCCAGTAGTCAGGAGGGGCTAGCGGGGGTTTATACGCAGTATTTT,NA,TRBV19,TRBD2,TRBJ2-3
CASSAPGTSSYEQYF,TGTGCCAGCAGCGCCCCCGGGACTAGCAGCTACGAGCAGTACTTC,NA,TRBV13,TRBD2,TRBJ2-7
CASSDIFGQVVWGNAIYF,TGTGCCAGCAGTGATATCTTCGGACAGGTCGTTTGGGGAAACGCCATATATTTT,NA,TRBV6-1,TRBD1,TRBJ1-3
CASTPGQGAEYGYTF,TGTGCCAGCACGCCGGGACAGGGGGCGGAATATGGCTACACCTTC,NA,TRBV7-9,TRBD1,TRBJ1-2
CASSTTGYEQYF,TGTGCCAGCAGCACGACAGGATACGAGCAGTACTTC,NA,TRBV13,NA,TRBJ2-7
CASSHEGGRTGELFF,TGTGCCAGCAGCCATGAGGGGGGGCGCACCGGGGAGCTGTTTTTT,NA,TRBV4-2,NA,TRBJ2-2
CASSYSFDSGNTIYF,TGTGCCAGCAGTTACTCGTTCGACAGTGGAAACACCATATATTTT,NA,TRBV6-5,NA,TRBJ1-3
CASSLGRGTEAFF,TGCGCCAGCAGTCTTGGGAGGGGCACTGAAGCTTTCTTT,once,TRBV4-1,NA,TRBJ1-1
CASSLLAGEETQYF,TGTGCCAGCTCCTTGCTAGCGGGGGAAGAGACCCAGTACTTC,NA,TRBV18,TRBD2,TRBJ2-5
CASSPAGRDNEKLFF,TGTGCCAGCAGCCCAGCGGGCAGGGATAATGAAAAACTGTTTTTT,NA,TRBV28,NA,TRBJ1-4